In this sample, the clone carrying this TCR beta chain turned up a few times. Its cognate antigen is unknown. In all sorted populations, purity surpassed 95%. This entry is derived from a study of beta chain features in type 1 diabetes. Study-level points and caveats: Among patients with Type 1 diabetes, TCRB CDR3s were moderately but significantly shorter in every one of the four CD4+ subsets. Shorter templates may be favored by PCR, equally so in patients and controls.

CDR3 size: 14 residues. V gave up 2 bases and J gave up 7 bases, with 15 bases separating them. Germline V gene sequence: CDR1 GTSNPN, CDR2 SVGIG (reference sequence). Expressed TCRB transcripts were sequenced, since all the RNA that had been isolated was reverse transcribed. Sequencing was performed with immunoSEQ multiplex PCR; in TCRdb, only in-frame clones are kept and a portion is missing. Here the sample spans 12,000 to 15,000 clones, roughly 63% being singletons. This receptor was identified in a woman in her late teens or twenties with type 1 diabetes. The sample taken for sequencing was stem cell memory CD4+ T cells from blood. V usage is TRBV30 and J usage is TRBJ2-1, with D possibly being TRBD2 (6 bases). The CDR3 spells CAWSTPTSWNEQFF. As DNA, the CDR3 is TGTGCCTGGAGTACCCCGACTAGTTGGAATGAGCAGTTCTTC.